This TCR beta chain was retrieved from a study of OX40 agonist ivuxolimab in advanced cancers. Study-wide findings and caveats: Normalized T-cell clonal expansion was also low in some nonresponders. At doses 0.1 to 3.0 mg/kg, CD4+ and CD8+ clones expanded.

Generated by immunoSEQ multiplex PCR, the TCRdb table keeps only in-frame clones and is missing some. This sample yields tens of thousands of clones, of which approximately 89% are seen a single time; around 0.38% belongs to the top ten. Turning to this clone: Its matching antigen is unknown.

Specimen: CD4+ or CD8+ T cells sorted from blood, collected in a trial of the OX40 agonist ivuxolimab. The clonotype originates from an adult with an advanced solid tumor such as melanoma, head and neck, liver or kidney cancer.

In nucleotides, the CDR3 is TGTGCCAGCTCACGCCCCGGAAACACCATATATTTT. Translation gives CASSRPGNTIYF. V usage is TRBV18 and J usage is TRBJ1-3; D unresolved. The CDR3 consists of 12 residues. From germline, CDR1 is KGHSH and CDR2 LQKENI. V was clipped by 4 bases and J by 4 bases, with 5 bases between them.